These 15 T cell receptor beta chains were all obtained from the same sample, sequenced in a study of blood T cells in healthy people across ages. It was with a sample-barcoded 5' primer and a J-beta primer mix that a second PCR of roughly 7 to 12 cycles was run. TCRdb reprocessed the 5' RACE reads via MiXCR and lists one record per CDR3 protein. The data hold hundreds of thousands of distinct CDR3 sequences, with around 21% observed a single time. The sequenced sample consisted of blood. The receptor source for this set is a man aged 65 to 79 in good health.

The chain recombines TRBV20-1 with TRBJ2-2; D is unclear. The V end was cut by 7 bases, the J end by 5 bases, with 17 bases between. The germline V gene has CDR1 DFQATT and CDR2 SNEGSKA (reference sequence). CDR3 length equals 14 residues. The CDR3 spells CSVSRTGLTGELFF. CDR3 in DNA: TGCAGTGTTAGTAGGACGGGCTTGACCGGGGAGCTGTTTTTT.

This clonotype has ten or more counts. This chain links TRBV10-3 with TRBJ2-5; 7 nucleotides match TRBD1. Germline-derived CDR1 and CDR2 are ENHRY and SYGVKD. The CDR3 consists of 15 residues. V shed 4 bases, J shed 2 bases, and the junction held 7 bases outside the gene matches. CDR3 protein: CAISAGTGAQETQYF. The CDR3 DNA follows: TGTGCCATCAGTGCGGGAACAGGGGCTCAAGAGACCCAGTACTTC.

V is TRBV7-2 and J is TRBJ2-5, with 8 bases matching TRBD1. J lost 11 bases, V lost 3 bases, and 17 bases had no gene match. The germline V gene has CDR1 SGHTA and CDR2 FQGNSA. The CDR3 is 16 residues long. The CDR3 region is CASSFRQDRGIGEQYF. The CDR3 nucleotides are TGTGCCAGCAGCTTCCGACAAGACAGGGGAATAGGGGAGCAGTACTTC. Full variable domain (remainder filled in from reference TRBV7-2 and TRBJ2-5): GAGVSQSPSNKVTEKGKDVELRCDPISGHTALYWYRQSLGQGLEFLIYFQGNSAPDKSGLPSDRFSAERTGGSVSTLTIQRTQQEDSAVYLCASSFRQDRGIGEQYFGPGTRLLVL.

The chain links TRBV2 to TRBJ2-3; weak D call: TRBD1 (5 bases). Trimming left V 7 bases short and J 3 bases short, with 14 bases between. Germline lookup yields CDR1 SNHLY and CDR2 FYNNEI. The CDR3 sequence is 14 residues long. CDR3 region: CASNRRVGTDTQYF. The CDR3 DNA is TGTGCCAGCAATCGCAGGGTGGGGACAGATACGCAGTATTTT.

This clonotype turned up a few times. No conserved phenylalanine or tryptophan is present at the end of the CDR3, so a read error is the likely explanation. The CDR3 loop is CASSVQGAETEAFS. As DNA, the CDR3 is TGCGCCAGCAGCGTACAGGGGGCGGAAACTGAAGCTTTCTCT. The chain has TRBV5-1 and TRBJ1-1; 9 nucleotides align to TRBD1. CDR3 length: 14 residues. With V trimmed by 4 bases and J by 5 bases, 6 bases remained unmatched. The V gene's germline CDR1 is SGHRS and CDR2 YFSETQ.

The chain joins TRBV3-1 to TRBJ2-5; D unclear. The last part of the DNA fits TRBJ2-1 better; the J call may be wrong. This CDR3 spans 11 amino acids. Germline values: CDR1 LGHDT, CDR2 YNNKEL (reference sequence). The CDR3 DNA is TGTGCCAGCAGCCGGTCACGGGAGCAGTTCTTC. Encoded protein: CASSRSREQFF.

Comments on this clonotype: It may be a read error: a sequence one base away is much more abundant. The chain is built from TRBV5-1 and TRBJ1-4, with a possible D match to TRBD1 (5 bases). The CDR3 extends over 13 amino acids. The ends were cut back, 3 bases at V and 7 bases at J, with 10 bases in the middle. CDR1 is SGHRS and CDR2 is YFSETQ in the germline V gene. The CDR3 DNA follows: TGCGCCAGCAGCTGGGACCTCAGTGAAAAACTGTTTTTT. It is translated as CASSWDLSEKLFF.

V and J are TRBV19 and TRBJ2-5, with 12 bases fitting TRBD1. Trimming at V came to 8 bases and at J to 11 bases, leaving 15 bases not matched to a gene. The germline V gene encodes CDR1 LNHDA and CDR2 SQIVND (reference sequence). The length of the CDR3 is 15 residues. CDR3 in DNA: TGTGCCAGTCGCGCTTCGGGACAGGGGGCCGGGGAGCAGTACTTC. It encodes CASRASGQGAGEQYF.

The rearrangement joins TRBV14 to TRBJ2-1, with 7 bases matching TRBD2. The CDR3 totals 14 residues. Germline-derived CDR1 and CDR2 are SGHDN and FVKESK. Losses at the gene ends were 7 bases for V and 7 bases for J; bases not matched to a gene: 10. The CDR3 is CASNQGGPGNEQFF. The CDR3 nucleotides read TGTGCCAGCAACCAGGGAGGGCCGGGGAATGAGCAGTTCTTC.

This clonotype was observed many times. The rearrangement joins TRBV20-1 to TRBJ2-7; possible D gene TRBD2, 6 bases. CDR1 DFQATT and CDR2 SNEGSKA come from the germline V gene (reference sequence). The CDR3 totals 14 residues. The V gene lost 6 bases and the J gene lost 0 bases, with 15 bases spanning the gap. This CDR3 is CSAISGVSSYEQYF. CDR3 nucleotides: TGCAGTGCGATTAGCGGAGTAAGCTCCTACGAGCAGTACTTC.

This clonotype has only a few counts. An end of the junction does not agree with germline; a read error may underlie this. The chain recombines TRBV6-5 with TRBJ2-5; D unclear. The CDR3 consists of 14 residues. Germline V lookup: CDR1 MNHEY, CDR2 SVGAGI. CDR3 protein: CASSSWSEQETQYF. The CDR3 bases are TGCGCCAGCAGTTCGTGGTCAGAACAAGAGACCCAGTACTTC.

CDR3 in amino acids: CSATVDRGIHGYTF. The DNA of the CDR3 is TGCAGTGCTACTGTGGACAGGGGAATCCATGGCTACACCTTC. This chain joins TRBV20-1 and TRBJ1-2; 9 bases agree with TRBD1. Germline V gene data show CDR1 as DFQATT and CDR2 as SNEGSKA (reference sequence). V dropped 4 bases and J dropped 6; count of bases not matched to a gene: 9. This CDR3 has 14 residues.

The chain joins TRBV7-9 to TRBJ2-5; possibly TRBD1 for D (6 bases). Deletions cut 3 bases from V and 5 bases from J, with 13 bases between. Germline V CDR1 and CDR2: SEHNR, FQNEAQ (reference sequence). The CDR3 totals 14 residues. The CDR3 protein is CASSFDRSRETQYF. The CDR3 region has the DNA TGTGCCAGCAGCTTCGACAGGTCCAGGGAGACCCAGTACTTC.

The chain links TRBV24-1 to TRBJ2-5; no definite D call. V was cut by 7 bases and J by 3 bases, with 11 bases left in between. This CDR3 has 13 residues. Germline CDR1 is KGHDR and CDR2 is SFDVKD. The CDR3, as DNA: TGTGCCACCAGCGACAACCTGAAAGAGACCCAGTACTTC. This translates into CATSDNLKETQYF.

In this sample, this clonotype turned up many times. The CDR3 region is CASSFLGAGNYEQYF. Here the CDR3 DNA reads TGTGCCAGCAGTTTTCTCGGAGCCGGGAACTACGAGCAGTACTTC. This sequence joins TRBV27 and TRBJ2-7; TRBD2 is a possible D gene (5 bases). The CDR3 is 15 residues long. Germline V gene sequence: CDR1 MNHEY, CDR2 SMNVEV (reference sequence). V was cut by 3 bases and J by 3 bases, with 15 bases left in between.